The T cell receptor beta chain under discussion was sequenced for a study of OX40 agonist ivuxolimab in advanced cancers. The CDR3 is 15 amino acids. Trimming took 2 bases from V and 3 from J, leaving 13 bases between them. The germline V gene has CDR1 MNHNS and CDR2 SASEGT. Regarding this clone: Its cognate antigen is unknown.

General study findings and limits: There was clonal expansion of CD4+ and CD8+ blood T cells by week 6 at 0.1 to 3.0 mg/kg. Expanded peripheral T cell antigen specificity was not determined.

The data were produced by immunoSEQ multiplex PCR, yet TCRdb's version contains in-frame clones alone and is incomplete. The data hold roughly 75,000 clones, with roughly 86% observed a single time. The genes are TRBV6-1 and TRBJ1-2; the D gene is possibly TRBD1 (5 bases). The TCR was taken from an adult with an advanced solid tumor such as melanoma, head and neck, liver or kidney cancer. Sequences were derived from CD4+ or CD8+ T cells sorted from blood, sampled in a trial of the OX40 agonist ivuxolimab. CDR3 DNA: TGTGCCAGCAGTGAATTTCTGGGGGGAGACTATGGCTACACCTTC. As protein: CASSEFLGGDYGYTF.